This T cell receptor beta chain is from a study of blood T cell repertoires in COVID-19. Study context: From T cells, B-cell-depleted T cells, or PBMCs came the material, which was cDNA or gDNA.

TCRdb's copy holds only in-frame clones and misses some; the assay was immunoSEQ multiplex PCR. The sample has roughly 330,000 clones, approximately 87% seen once. V lost 2 bases and J 8 bases, leaving 13 bases between the germline ends. The CDR3 totals 14 residues. From germline, CDR1 is MNHEY and CDR2 SVGAGI. The receptor comes from a woman in her twenties or thirties who had recovered from COVID-19. Sequencing was performed on PBMCs or T cells enriched from blood (not recorded which). The chain combines TRBV6-5 with TRBJ1-3; D is unclear. CDR3 residues: CASSYGRRVDTIYF. Here the CDR3 DNA reads TGTGCCAGCAGTTACGGCCGGCGGGTTGACACCATATATTTT.